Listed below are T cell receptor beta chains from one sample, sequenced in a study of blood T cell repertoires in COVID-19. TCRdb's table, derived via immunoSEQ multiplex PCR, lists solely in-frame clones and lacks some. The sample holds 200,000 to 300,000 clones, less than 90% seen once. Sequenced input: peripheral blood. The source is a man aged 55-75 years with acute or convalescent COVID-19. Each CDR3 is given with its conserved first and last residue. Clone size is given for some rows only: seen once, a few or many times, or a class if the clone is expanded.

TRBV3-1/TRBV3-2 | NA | CASSQDGQGAYEQYF
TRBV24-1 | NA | CATSDLGSGTGEYGELFF
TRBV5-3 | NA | CARSQDRGAEAFF
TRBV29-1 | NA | CSVALTRDTEAFF
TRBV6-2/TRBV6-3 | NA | CASSYPVVATNTGELFF
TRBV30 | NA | CAWAPGVAGANVLTF
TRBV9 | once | CASSVGRSVSYNEQFF
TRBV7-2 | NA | CASSLRVQIRRDNEQFF
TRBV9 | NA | CASSVDLARKGSPLHF
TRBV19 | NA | CATAGNHFEKLFF
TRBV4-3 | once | CASSDGGRRWEKLFF
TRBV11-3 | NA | CASSRGTSGRNEQFF